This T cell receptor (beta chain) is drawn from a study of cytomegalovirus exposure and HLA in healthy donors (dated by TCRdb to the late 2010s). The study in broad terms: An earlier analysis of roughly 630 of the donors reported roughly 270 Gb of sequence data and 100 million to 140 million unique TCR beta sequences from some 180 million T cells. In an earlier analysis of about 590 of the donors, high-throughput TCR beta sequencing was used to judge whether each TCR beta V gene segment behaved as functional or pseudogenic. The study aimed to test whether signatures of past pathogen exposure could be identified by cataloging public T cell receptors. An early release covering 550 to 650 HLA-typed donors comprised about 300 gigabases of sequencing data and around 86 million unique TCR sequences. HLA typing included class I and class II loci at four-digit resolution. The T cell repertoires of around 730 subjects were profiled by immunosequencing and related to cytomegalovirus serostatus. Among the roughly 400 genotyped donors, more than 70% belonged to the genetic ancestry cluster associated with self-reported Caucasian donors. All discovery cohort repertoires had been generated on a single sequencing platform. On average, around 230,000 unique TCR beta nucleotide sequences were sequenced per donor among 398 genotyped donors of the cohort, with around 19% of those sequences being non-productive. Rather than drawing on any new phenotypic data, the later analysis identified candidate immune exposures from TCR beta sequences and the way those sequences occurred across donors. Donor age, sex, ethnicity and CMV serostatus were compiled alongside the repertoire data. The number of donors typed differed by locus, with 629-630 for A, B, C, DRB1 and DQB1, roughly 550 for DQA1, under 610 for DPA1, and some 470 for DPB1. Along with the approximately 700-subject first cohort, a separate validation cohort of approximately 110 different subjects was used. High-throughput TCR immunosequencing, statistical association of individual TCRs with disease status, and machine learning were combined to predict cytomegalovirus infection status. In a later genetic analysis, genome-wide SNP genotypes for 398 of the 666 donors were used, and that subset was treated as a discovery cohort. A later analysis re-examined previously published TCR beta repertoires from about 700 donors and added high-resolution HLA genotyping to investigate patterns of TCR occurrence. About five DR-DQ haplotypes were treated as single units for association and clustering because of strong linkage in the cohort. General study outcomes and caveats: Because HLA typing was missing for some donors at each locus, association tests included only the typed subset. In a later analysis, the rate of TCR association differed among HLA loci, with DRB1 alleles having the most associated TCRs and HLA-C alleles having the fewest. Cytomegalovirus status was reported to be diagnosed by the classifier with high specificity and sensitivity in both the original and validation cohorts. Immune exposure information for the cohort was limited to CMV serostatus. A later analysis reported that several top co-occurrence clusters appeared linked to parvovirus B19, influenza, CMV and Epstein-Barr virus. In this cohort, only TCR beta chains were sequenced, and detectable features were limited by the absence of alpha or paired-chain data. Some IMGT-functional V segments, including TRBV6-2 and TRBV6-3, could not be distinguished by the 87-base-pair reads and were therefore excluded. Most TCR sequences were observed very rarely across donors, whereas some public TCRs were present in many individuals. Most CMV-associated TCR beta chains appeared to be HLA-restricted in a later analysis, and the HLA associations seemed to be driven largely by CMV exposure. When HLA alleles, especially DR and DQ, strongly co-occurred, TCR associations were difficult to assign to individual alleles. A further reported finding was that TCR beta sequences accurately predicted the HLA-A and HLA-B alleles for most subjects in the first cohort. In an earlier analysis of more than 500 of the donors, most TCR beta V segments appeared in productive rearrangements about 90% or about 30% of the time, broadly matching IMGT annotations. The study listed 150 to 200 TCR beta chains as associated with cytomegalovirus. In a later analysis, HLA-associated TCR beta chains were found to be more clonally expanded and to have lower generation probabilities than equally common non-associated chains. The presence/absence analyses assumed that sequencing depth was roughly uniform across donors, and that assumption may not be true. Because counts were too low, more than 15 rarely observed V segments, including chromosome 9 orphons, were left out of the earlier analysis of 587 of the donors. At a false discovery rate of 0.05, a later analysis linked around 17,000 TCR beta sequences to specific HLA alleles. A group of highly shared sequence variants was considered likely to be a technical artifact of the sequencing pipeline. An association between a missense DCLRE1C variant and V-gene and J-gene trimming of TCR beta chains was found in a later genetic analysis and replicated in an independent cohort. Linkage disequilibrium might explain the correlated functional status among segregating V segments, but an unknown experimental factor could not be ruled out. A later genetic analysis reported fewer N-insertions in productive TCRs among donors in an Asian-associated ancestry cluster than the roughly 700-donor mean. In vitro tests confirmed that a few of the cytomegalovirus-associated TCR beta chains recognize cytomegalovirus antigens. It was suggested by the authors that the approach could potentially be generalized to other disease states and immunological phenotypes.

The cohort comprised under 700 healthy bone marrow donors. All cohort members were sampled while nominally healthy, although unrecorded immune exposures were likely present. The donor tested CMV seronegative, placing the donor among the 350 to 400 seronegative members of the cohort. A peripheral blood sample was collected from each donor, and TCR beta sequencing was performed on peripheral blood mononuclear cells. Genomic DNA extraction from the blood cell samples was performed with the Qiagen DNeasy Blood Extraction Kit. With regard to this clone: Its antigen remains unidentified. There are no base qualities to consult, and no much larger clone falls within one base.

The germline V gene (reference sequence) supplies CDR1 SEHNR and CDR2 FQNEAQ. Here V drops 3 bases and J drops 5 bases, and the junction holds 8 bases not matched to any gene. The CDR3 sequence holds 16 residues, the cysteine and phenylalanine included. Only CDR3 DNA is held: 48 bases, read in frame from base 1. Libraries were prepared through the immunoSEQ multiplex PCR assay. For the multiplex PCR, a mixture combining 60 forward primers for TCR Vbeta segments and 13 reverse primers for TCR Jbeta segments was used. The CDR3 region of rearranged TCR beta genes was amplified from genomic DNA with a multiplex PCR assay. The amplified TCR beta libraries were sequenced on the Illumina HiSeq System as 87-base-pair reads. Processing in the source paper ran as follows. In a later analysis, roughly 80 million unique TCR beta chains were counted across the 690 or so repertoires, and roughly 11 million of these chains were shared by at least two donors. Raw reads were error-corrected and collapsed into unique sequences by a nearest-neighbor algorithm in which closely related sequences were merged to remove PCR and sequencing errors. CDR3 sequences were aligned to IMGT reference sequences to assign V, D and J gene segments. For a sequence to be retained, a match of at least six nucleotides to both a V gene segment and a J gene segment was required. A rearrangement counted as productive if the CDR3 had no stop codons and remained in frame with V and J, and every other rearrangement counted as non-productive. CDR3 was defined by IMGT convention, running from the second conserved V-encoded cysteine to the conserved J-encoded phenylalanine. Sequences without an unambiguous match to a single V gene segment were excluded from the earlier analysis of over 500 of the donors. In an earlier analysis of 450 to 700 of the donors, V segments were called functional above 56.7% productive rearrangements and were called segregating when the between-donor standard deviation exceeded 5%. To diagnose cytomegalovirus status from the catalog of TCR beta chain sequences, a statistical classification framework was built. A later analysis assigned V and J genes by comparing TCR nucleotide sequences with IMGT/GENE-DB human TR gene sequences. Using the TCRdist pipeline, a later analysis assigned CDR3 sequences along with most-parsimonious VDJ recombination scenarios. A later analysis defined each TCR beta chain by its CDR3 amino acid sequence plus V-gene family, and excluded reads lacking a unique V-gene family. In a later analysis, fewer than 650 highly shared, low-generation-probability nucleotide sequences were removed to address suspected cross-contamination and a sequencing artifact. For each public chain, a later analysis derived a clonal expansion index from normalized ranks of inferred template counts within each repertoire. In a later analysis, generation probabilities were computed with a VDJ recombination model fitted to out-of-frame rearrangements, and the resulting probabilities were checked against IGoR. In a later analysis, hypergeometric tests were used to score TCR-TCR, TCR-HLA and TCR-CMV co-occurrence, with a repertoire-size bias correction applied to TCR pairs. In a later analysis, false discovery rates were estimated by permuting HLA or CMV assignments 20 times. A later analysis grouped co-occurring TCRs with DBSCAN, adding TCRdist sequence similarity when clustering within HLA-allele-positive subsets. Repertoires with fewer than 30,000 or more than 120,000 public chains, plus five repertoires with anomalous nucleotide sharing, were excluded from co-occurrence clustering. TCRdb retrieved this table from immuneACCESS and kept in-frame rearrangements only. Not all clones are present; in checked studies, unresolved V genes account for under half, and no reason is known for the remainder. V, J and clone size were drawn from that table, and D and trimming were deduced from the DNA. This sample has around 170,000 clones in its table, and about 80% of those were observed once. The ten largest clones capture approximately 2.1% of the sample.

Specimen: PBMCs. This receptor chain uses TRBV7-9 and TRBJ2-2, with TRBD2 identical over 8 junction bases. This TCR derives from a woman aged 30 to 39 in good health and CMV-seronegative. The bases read TGTGCCAGCAGCTTCTATCAGCGGGGGCCGACCGGGGAGCTGTTTTTT. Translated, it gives CASSFYQRGPTGELFF.